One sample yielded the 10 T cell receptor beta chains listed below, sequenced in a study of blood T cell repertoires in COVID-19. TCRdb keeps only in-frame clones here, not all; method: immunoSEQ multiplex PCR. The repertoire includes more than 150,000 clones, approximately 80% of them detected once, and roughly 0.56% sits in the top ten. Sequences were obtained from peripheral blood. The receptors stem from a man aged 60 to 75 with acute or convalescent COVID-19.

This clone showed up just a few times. The DNA for the CDR3 is TGTGCCAGCAGGTCCTCGGGGAGGGCTGGAAACACCATATATTTT. It specifies CASRSSGRAGNTIYF. The chain recombines TRBV6-5 with TRBJ1-3, with unresolved D. V lost 6 bases and J lost 2, with 14 bases in between. The CDR3 is made up of 15 amino acids. The V gene's germline CDR1 is MNHEY and CDR2 SVGAGI.

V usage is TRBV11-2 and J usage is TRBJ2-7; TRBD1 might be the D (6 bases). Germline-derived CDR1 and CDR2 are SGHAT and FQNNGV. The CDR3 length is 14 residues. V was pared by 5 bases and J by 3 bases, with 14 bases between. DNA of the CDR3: TGTGCCAGCAGCCTAGCCGGACAGTTCTACGAGCAGTACTTC. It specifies CASSLAGQFYEQYF.

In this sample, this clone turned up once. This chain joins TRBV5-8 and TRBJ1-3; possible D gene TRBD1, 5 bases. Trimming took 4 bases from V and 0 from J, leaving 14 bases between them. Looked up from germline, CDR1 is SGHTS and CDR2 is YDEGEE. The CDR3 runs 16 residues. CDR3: CASSPGTLGSGNTIYF. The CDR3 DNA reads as TGTGCCAGCAGCCCCGGGACTCTCGGCTCTGGAAACACCATATATTTT.

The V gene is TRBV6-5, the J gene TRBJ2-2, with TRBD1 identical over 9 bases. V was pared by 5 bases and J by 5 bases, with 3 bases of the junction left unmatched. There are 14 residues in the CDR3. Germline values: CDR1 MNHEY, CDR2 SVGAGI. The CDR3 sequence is CASSKDRGTGELFF. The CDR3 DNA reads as TGTGCCAGCAGTAAGGACAGGGGAACCGGGGAGCTGTTTTTT.

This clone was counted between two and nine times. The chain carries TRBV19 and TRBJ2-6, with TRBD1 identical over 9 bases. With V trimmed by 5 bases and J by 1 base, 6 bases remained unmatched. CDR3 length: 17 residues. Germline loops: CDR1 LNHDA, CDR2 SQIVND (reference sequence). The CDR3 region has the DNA TGTGCCAGTAGTCTAAACAGGGGGCGGTCTGGGGCCAACGTCCTGACTTTC. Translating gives CASSLNRGRSGANVLTF. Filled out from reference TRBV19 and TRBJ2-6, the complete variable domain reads DGGITQSPKYLFRKEGQNVTLSCEQNLNHDAMYWYRQDPGQGLRLIYYSQIVNDFQKGDIAEGYSVSREKKESFPLTVTSAQKNPTAFYLCASSLNRGRSGANVLTFGAGSRLTVL.

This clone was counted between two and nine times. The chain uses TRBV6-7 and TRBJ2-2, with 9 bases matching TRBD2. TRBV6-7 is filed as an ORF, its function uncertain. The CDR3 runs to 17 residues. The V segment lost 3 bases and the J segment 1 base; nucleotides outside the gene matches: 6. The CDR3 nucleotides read TGTGCCAGCAGTTATAGGTCTAGCGGGAAGAACACCGGGGAGCTGTTTTTT. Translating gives CASSYRSSGKNTGELFF.

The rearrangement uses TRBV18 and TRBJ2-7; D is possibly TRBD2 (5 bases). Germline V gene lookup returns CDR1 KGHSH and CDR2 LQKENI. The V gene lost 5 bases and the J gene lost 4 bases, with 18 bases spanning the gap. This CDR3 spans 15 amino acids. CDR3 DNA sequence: TGTGCCAGCTCATTTACGGGGAATTCCGCTTACGAGCAGTACTTC. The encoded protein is CASSFTGNSAYEQYF.

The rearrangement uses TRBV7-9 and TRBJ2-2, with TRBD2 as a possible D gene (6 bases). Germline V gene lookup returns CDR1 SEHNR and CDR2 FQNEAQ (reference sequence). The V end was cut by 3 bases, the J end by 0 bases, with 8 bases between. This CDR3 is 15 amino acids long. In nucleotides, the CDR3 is TGTGCCAGCAGCTTGTGGGGGGCGAACACCGGGGAGCTGTTTTTT. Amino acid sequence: CASSLWGANTGELFF.

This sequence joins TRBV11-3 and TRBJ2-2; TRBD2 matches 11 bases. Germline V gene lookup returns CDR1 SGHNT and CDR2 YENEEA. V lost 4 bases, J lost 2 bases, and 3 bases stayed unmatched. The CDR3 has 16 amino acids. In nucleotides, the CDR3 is TGTGCCAGCAGCTCCGGGACTAGCGGAAACACCGGGGAGCTGTTTTTT. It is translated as CASSSGTSGNTGELFF. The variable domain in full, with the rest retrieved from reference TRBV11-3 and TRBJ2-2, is EAGVVQSPRYKIIEKKQPVAFWCNPISGHNTLYWYLQNLGQGPELLIRYENEEAVDDSQLPKDRFSAERLKGVDSTLKIQPAELGDSAVYLCASSSGTSGNTGELFFGEGSRLTVL.

The CDR3 region is CASSLTGAAEAFF. Here the CDR3 DNA reads TGTGCCAGTAGTTTAACAGGGGCCGCTGAAGCTTTCTTT. This rearrangement joins TRBV19 to TRBJ1-1; TRBD1 matches at 7 bases. This CDR3 region has 13 residues. Trimming took 5 bases from V and 6 from J; bases not matched to a gene: 6. CDR1 and CDR2 (germline): LNHDA, SQIVND (reference sequence).